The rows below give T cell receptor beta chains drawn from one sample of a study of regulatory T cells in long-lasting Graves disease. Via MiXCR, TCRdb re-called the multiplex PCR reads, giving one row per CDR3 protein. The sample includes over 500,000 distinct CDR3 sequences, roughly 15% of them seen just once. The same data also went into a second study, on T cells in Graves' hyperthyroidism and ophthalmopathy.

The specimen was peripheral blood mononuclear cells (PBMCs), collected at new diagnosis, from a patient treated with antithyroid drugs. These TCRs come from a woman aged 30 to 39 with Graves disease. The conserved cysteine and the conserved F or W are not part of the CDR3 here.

ASSRETDYGYT | TRBJ1-2 | TRBV2
ASSQEWGQAGNTIY | TRBJ1-3 | TRBV11-1
ASSRTSGRAREQY | TRBJ2-7 | TRBV7-9
ASAPREGQF | TRBJ2-1 | TRBV6-2/TRBV6-3
SARVGATEQF | TRBJ2-1 | TRBV20-1
SVKRGPLNPNYGYT | TRBJ1-2 | TRBV20-1
ATLDRAGNEQF | TRBJ2-1 | TRBV24-1
SAQQGNQPQH | TRBJ1-5 | TRBV20-1
ASTGYRGGRLNEQF | TRBJ2-1 | TRBV7-2
ASSSYTLGSSYNEQF | TRBJ2-1 | TRBV9
ASSPWTAGNTIY | TRBJ1-3 | TRBV7-9
SADPRTNEQF | TRBJ2-1 | TRBV20-1
SAPPRDGAYQETQY | TRBJ2-5 | TRBV20-1
ASTSGTSHYNEQF | TRBJ2-1 | TRBV12-3/TRBV12-4
ATSKGKNEQF | TRBJ2-1 | TRBV24-1
ASSLLSASSYEQY | TRBJ2-7 | TRBV12-3/TRBV12-4
ASRNAQGQANYGYT | TRBJ1-2 | TRBV5-1
AIKGVETHTEAF | TRBJ1-1 | TRBV10-3
ASSQWSGETQY | TRBJ2-5 | TRBV7-2
ASGGRGANVLT | TRBJ2-6 | TRBV7-9
SAPPDTDTQY | TRBJ2-3 | TRBV20-1
ASSRPPWGTEAF | TRBJ1-1 | TRBV7-2
ASSQEGGWNIQY | TRBJ2-4 | TRBV3-1
ASSLGRDTDTQY | TRBJ2-3 | TRBV5-4
ASSHFRGASGRETQY | TRBJ2-5 | TRBV3-1
ASSQVPRGGNTIY | TRBJ1-3 | TRBV4-1